This TCR beta chain emerged from a study of T cell responses to AZD1222 COVID-19 vaccine. Study-wide findings and caveats: Only six or seven AZD1222 recipients tested seropositive at baseline. Reportedly, close to half of spike-specific TCRs are directed against unmutated variant regions.

Sequencing used immunoSEQ multiplex PCR; TCRdb keeps in-frame clones, though not all of them. Of 90,000 to 120,000 clones in the sample, 80% to 90% were seen once. Germline CDR1 is KGHSH and CDR2 is LQKENI. V dropped 6 bases and J dropped 7; count of bases not matched to a gene: 16. This CDR3 has 16 residues. To note about this clone: Its antigen is unidentified.

The source is an adult in good health. The input for sequencing was peripheral blood, taken on day 0 of AZD1222 vaccination. The chain is built from TRBV18 and TRBJ1-2, with 8 positions matching TRBD1. The CDR3 spells CASSLTGEAVRFGYTF. In DNA, the CDR3 is TGTGCCAGCTCCTTGACAGGGGAGGCTGTTCGGTTTGGCTACACCTTC. The variable domain in full, with the rest retrieved from reference TRBV18 and TRBJ1-2, is NAGVMQNPRHLVRRRGQEARLRCSPMKGHSHVYWYRQLPEEGLKFMVYLQKENIIDESGMPKERFSAEFPKEGPSILRIQQVVRGDSAAYFCASSLTGEAVRFGYTFGSGTRLTVV.